The rows below give T cell receptor beta chains drawn from one sample of a study of low-dose radiotherapy and immunotherapy resistance in tumors. TCRdb reprocessed the reads via MiXCR and lists one record per CDR3 protein. The data hold over 70,000 distinct CDR3 sequences, with around 29% observed a single time. The material was PBMCs, obtained before treatment. All receptors derive from a female donor with ovarian cancer. Each CDR3 is given with its conserved first and last residue. D genes are given only for firm matches.

v_call,j_call,d_call,cdr3_aa
TRBV7-8,TRBJ2-7,NA,CASSLEADRPYEQYF
TRBV5-1,TRBJ2-7,NA,CASSLDGTSYEQYF
TRBV6-1,TRBJ1-6,NA,CASSEPAASPLHF
TRBV19,TRBJ2-1,NA,CASSTSANYYNEQFF
TRBV5-1,TRBJ2-2,NA,CASSLVSNTGELFF
TRBV27,TRBJ2-3,TRBD2,CASSPRLSGGGLDTQYF
TRBV12-3/TRBV12-4,TRBJ2-6,TRBD1,CASSLDRANSGANVLTF
TRBV7-9,TRBJ2-5,NA,CASSLANRETQYF
TRBV9,TRBJ2-5,NA,CASSVGGQRQETQYF
TRBV4-2,TRBJ1-1,NA,CASSQEVRTEAFF